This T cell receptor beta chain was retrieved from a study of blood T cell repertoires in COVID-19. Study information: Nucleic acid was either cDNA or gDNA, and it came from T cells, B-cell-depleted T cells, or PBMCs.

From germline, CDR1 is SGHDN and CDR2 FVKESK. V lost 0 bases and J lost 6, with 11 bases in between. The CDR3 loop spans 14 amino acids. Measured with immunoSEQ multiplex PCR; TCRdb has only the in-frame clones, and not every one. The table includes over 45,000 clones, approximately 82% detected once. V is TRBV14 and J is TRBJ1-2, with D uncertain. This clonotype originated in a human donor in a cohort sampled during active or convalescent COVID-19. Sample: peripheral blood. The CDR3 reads CASSQDPGRDGYTF. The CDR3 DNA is TGTGCCAGCAGCCAAGATCCGGGGAGGGATGGCTACACCTTC.